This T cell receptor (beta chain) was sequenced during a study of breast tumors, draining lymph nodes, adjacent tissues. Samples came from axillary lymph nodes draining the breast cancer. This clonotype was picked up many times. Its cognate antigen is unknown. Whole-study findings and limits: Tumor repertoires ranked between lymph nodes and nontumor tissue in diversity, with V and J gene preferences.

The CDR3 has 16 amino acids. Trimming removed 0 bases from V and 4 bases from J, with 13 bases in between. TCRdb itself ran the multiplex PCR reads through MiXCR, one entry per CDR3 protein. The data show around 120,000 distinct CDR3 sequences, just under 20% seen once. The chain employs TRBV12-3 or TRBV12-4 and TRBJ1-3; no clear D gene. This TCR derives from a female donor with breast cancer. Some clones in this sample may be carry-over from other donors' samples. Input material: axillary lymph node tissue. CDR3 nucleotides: TGTGCCAGCAGTTTAGCGATTCGGTTGTACGGAAACACCATATATTTT. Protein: CASSLAIRLYGNTIYF.